At least ten counts were recorded for the clone carrying this T cell receptor beta chain. The antigen remains undetermined. The sample is drawn from a study of Graves' ophthalmopathy and Graves' hyperthyroidism. As for the study in general: There was a collection of peripheral blood at initial diagnosis, before any treatment. Study-wide findings and caveats: Blood also held most thyroid clonotypes expanded above 0.001 frequency. Ophthalmopathy progression was predicted by the model at 70.59% sensitivity and about 74% specificity.

The CDR3 is 14 amino acids. Germline V CDR1 and CDR2: LNHDA, SQIVND (reference sequence). The ends lost 3 bases at V and 2 bases at J; junction bases unmatched: 1. Patients in the hyperthyroidism group, adults aged 18 to 65, were newly diagnosed, under 2 months' duration. Investigators amplified TCR beta CDR3 regions from RNA transcripts. Following a first-round RT-PCR that used HTBI primers, a second-round multiplex PCR was carried out. TCRdb ran MiXCR on the multiplex PCR reads and lists one entry per CDR3 protein. The sample carries approximately 380,000 distinct CDR3 sequences, roughly 20% recorded once.

Input material: peripheral blood. The sequence was obtained from a woman between 18 and 29 years old with stable Graves' hyperthyroidism. V usage is TRBV19 and J usage is TRBJ2-7, with 10 bases lining up with TRBD2. CDR3 DNA: TGTGCCAGTAGTATCCTAGCGGGAGCCTACGAGCAGTACTTC. Protein: CASSILAGAYEQYF. The full variable domain, with the rest looked up from reference TRBV19 and TRBJ2-7, is DGGITQSPKYLFRKEGQNVTLSCEQNLNHDAMYWYRQDPGQGLRLIYYSQIVNDFQKGDIAEGYSVSREKKESFPLTVTSAQKNPTAFYLCASSILAGAYEQYFGPGTRLTVT.